The 25 T cell receptor beta chains reported below all come from one sample, sequenced in a study of cytomegalovirus exposure and HLA in healthy donors. PCR amplification relied on 60 Vbeta primers (plus 13 Jbeta primers). TCRdb's copy holds only in-frame clones and misses some; the assay was immunoSEQ multiplex PCR. The sample carries about 59,000 clones, 83% recorded once. Specimen: PBMCs. The source is a human donor in good health.

The sample holds a few counts of this clone. The chain combines TRBV7-2 with TRBJ1-5, with D uncertain. The length of the CDR3 is 15 residues. The V gene lost 4 bases and the J gene lost 2 bases, with 12 bases spanning the gap. Per germline, CDR1 SGHTA and CDR2 FQGNSA. CDR3 sequence reads: CASSSGQRGNQPQHF. DNA for the CDR3: TGTGCCAGCAGCTCAGGCCAGAGGGGCAATCAGCCCCAGCATTTT.

V gene TRBV29-1 combines with J gene TRBJ2-7; D is perhaps TRBD2 (6 bases). The CDR3 is 14 amino acids. Germline V gene sequence: CDR1 SQVTM, CDR2 ANQGSEA. The V gene lost 3 bases and the J gene lost 3 bases, with 15 bases spanning the gap. This chain's CDR3 is CSVDGGMGSYEQYF. For the CDR3, the DNA is TGCAGCGTTGACGGAGGGATGGGCAGCTACGAGCAGTACTTC.

The CDR3 DNA reads as TGTGCCAGCAGCCTACAGCGGGTAGCGTCCTACGAGCAGTACTTC. It codes for CASSLQRVASYEQYF. The gene calls are TRBV7-2 and TRBJ2-7, with D possibly TRBD2 on 6 matching bases. V lost 5 bases and J 1 base, leaving 15 bases between the germline ends. CDR1 is SGHTA, CDR2 FQGNSA, per germline. The CDR3 totals 15 residues.

The chain recombines TRBV5-5 with TRBJ1-2; TRBD1 agrees at 8 bases. Losses at the gene ends were 4 bases for V and 10 bases for J; bases not matched to a gene: 9. Per the germline V gene, CDR1 is SGHKS and CDR2 is YYEKEE (reference sequence). CDR3 length equals 13 residues. For the CDR3, the DNA is TGTGCCAGCAGCCCCGGGACAGGAGACCTCTACACCTTC. This gives the protein CASSPGTGDLYTF.

The genes are TRBV10-1 and TRBJ1-2; D is perhaps TRBD1 (6 bases). This CDR3 spans 14 amino acids. V was trimmed by 4 bases and J by 0 bases, leaving 9 bases between them. CDR1 WNHNN and CDR2 SYGVQD come from the germline V gene (reference sequence). CDR3 sequence reads: CASSATGTNYGYTF. The CDR3 nucleotides are TGCGCCAGCAGTGCTACAGGGACTAACTATGGCTACACCTTC.

The chain carries TRBV7-8 and TRBJ2-1; TRBD2 agrees at 7 bases. The germline CDR1 and CDR2 sequences are SGHVS and FQNEAQ. The ends lost 2 bases at V and 8 bases at J; junction bases unmatched: 12. The CDR3 loop spans 16 amino acids. DNA for the CDR3: TGTGCCAGCAGCTTACTGGCGGGAGCCCCGGGGGATGAGCAGTTCTTC. Amino acids: CASSLLAGAPGDEQFF. Combining the CDR3 with reference TRBV7-8 and TRBJ2-1 gives the whole variable domain GAGVSQSPRYKVAKRGQDVALRCDPISGHVSLFWYQQALGQGPEFLTYFQNEAQLDKSGLPSDRFFAERPEGSVSTLKIQRTQQEDSAVYLCASSLLAGAPGDEQFFGPGTRLTVL.

V usage is TRBV4-1 and J usage is TRBJ2-5; D perhaps matches TRBD1 (6 bases). This CDR3 has 14 amino acids. Germline V lookup: CDR1 MGHRA, CDR2 YSYEKL. V dropped 4 bases and J dropped 5 bases, with 14 bases sitting between them. CDR3 DNA: TGCGCCAGCAGCCCGGGACATTCATGGGAGACCCAGTACTTC. Translating it yields CASSPGHSWETQYF.

The V and J genes are TRBV21-1 and TRBJ2-7; the table's D call, TRBD2, was not checked against the DNA. TRBV21-1 is classified as a pseudogene. This CDR3 contains 18 residues. The CDR3 region has the DNA TGTGCCAGCAGCAAAGAGTGGTGGGCGGGAGGGCCGGTCCTTGGGCAGTACTTC. Encoded protein: CASSKEWWAGGPVLGQYF.

The chain combines TRBV11-2 with TRBJ2-1, with TRBD2 identical over 7 bases. After removal of 0 bases from V and 3 bases from J, the junction contained 5 bases not matched to a gene. CDR3 size: 16 residues. Looked up from germline, CDR1 is SGHAT and CDR2 is FQNNGV. The CDR3, as DNA: TGTGCCAGCAGCTTAGAGGGACTAAACCTCTACAATGAGCAGTTCTTC. Translated: CASSLEGLNLYNEQFF.

This chain joins TRBV30 and TRBJ1-1; 7 bases fit TRBD1. V gave up 0 bases and J gave up 3 bases; unmatched junction bases: 4. Per germline, CDR1 GTSNPN and CDR2 SVGIG (reference sequence). The CDR3 runs 14 residues. Here the CDR3 reads CAWSVTGLDTEAFF. For the CDR3, the DNA is TGTGCCTGGAGTGTGACAGGGTTGGACACTGAAGCTTTCTTT.

This chain joins TRBV10-3 and TRBJ2-7, with TRBD1 identical over 8 bases. The CDR3 has 14 amino acids. Looked up from germline, CDR1 is ENHRY and CDR2 is SYGVKD. Germline trimming cut 2 bases from V and 12 bases from J; bases unmatched to any gene: 12. CDR3 nucleotides: TGTGCCATCAGTGAGCGGCAGGGGGCACCAACATGGTACTTC. Translating gives CAISERQGAPTWYF.

V is TRBV19 and J is TRBJ1-5; D call uncertain. The CDR3 runs 14 residues. The germline V and J ends were trimmed by 8 bases and 6 bases, with 17 bases remaining between them. Germline assignment: CDR1 LNHDA and CDR2 SQIVND (reference sequence). The CDR3 DNA reads as TGTGCCAGTGGAAGACCGAGGCGTGGTCAGCCCCAGCATTTT. It specifies CASGRPRRGQPQHF.

There are a few counts of this clone. The gene calls are TRBV12-5 and TRBJ1-2, with D unresolved. This CDR3 has 14 residues. Trimming shortened V by 4 bases and J by 7 bases, and 16 bases separated the two germline ends. Germline CDR1 reads LGHNT; CDR2 reads FRNRAP. The CDR3 DNA is TGTGCTAGTGGTTCTGCCCCCGAACTTGTTGGCTACACCTTC. It translates to CASGSAPELVGYTF.

The V call is TRBV11-2, the J call TRBJ2-1; 8 nucleotides align to TRBD2. The CDR3 consists of 15 residues. Unmatched junction bases numbered 10, after V lost 5 bases and J lost 7 bases. Germline-derived CDR1 and CDR2 are SGHAT and FQNNGV. This CDR3 reads CASSRGGPLVNEQFF. The CDR3, as DNA: TGTGCCAGCAGCCGGGGGGGGCCGCTCGTGAATGAGCAGTTCTTC.

This chain uses TRBV6-1 with TRBJ2-1; weak D call: TRBD2 (5 bases). This CDR3 comprises 13 residues. Germline values: CDR1 MNHNS, CDR2 SASEGT. Trimming left V 10 bases short and J 7 bases short, with 17 bases between. CDR3 in amino acids: CATNLEGLNEQFF. CDR3 DNA sequence: TGTGCCACCAACCTCGAGGGATTGAATGAGCAGTTCTTC.

The J gene is TRBJ2-3, the V gene TRBV7-2; 11 bases fit TRBD2. CDR3 length equals 15 residues. CDR1 SGHTA and CDR2 FQGNSA come from the germline V gene. Germline trimming cut 3 bases from V and 2 bases from J; bases unmatched to any gene: 1. DNA for the CDR3: TGTGCCAGCAGCTTTAGCGGGGGGGCCACAGATACGCAGTATTTT. Translated: CASSFSGGATDTQYF.

V is TRBV12-5 and J is TRBJ2-2; tentatively, D is TRBD1 (6 bases). The germline CDR1 and CDR2 sequences are LGHNT and FRNRAP. The CDR3 is 17 amino acids. Deletions cut 5 bases from V and 1 base from J, with 17 bases between. CDR3 nucleotide sequence: TGTGCTAGTGGTGCCCCCCCCGGGACACTGAACACCGGGGAGCTGTTTTTT. This codes for CASGAPPGTLNTGELFF.

CDR3 residues: CASSLYTILQGASYEQYF. The CDR3, as DNA: TGCGCCAGCAGCTTATACACCATATTACAGGGGGCAAGCTACGAGCAGTACTTC. The J gene is TRBJ2-7, the V gene TRBV5-1; 9 bases are shared with TRBD1. V lost 2 bases to trimming and J lost 3 bases; unmatched junction nucleotides: 15. The germline V gene has CDR1 SGHRS and CDR2 YFSETQ. This CDR3 has 18 residues.

V usage is TRBV4-3 and J usage is TRBJ2-3, with TRBD2 as a possible D gene (6 bases). The germline V and J ends were trimmed by 0 bases and 2 bases, with 12 bases remaining between them. Germline V gives CDR1 LGHNA, CDR2 YSLEER. There are 16 residues in the CDR3. This chain's CDR3 is CASSQEEGTYTDTQYF. The CDR3 DNA follows: TGCGCCAGCAGCCAAGAGGAGGGGACTTACACAGATACGCAGTATTTT.

The CDR3 reads CASSLSGSSYNEQFF. The CDR3 DNA follows: TGTGCCAGCAGCTTAAGCGGGAGCTCCTACAATGAGCAGTTCTTC. The V call is TRBV11-2, the J call TRBJ2-1; 8 nucleotides align to TRBD2. The CDR3 sequence is 15 residues long. With 2 bases clipped from V and 0 bases from J, the junction kept 0 bases outside the gene matches. In germline, CDR1 is SGHAT, CDR2 FQNNGV.

The V call is TRBV27, the J call TRBJ2-2; 8 positions agree with TRBD2. Per the germline V gene, CDR1 is MNHEY and CDR2 is SMNVEV (reference sequence). CDR3 size: 15 residues. Unmatched junction bases numbered 2, after V lost 4 bases and J lost 1 base. The CDR3 loop is CASSSSGLNTGELFF. Here the CDR3 DNA reads TGTGCCAGCAGTTCTAGCGGGTTGAACACCGGGGAGCTGTTTTTT.

The chain uses TRBV19 and TRBJ2-3; the D gene is possibly TRBD1 (6 bases). Germline V gives CDR1 LNHDA, CDR2 SQIVND (reference sequence). This CDR3 region has 13 residues. Trimming removed 7 bases at V and 2 bases at J, with 10 bases between. The CDR3 DNA is TGTGCCAGTAATCAGGGGATCACAGATACGCAGTATTTT. This gives the protein CASNQGITDTQYF.

CDR3 sequence: CSVDTGRNTIYF. Written as DNA, the CDR3 is TGCAGCGTTGACACGGGGAGAAACACCATATATTTT. V and J are TRBV29-1 and TRBJ1-3; D gene ambiguous. Germline V gene sequence: CDR1 SQVTM, CDR2 ANQGSEA. There are 12 residues in the CDR3. V was trimmed by 3 bases and J by 5 bases, leaving 8 bases between them.

V and J are TRBV7-8 and TRBJ2-2, with 11 positions matching TRBD1. V gave up 4 bases and J gave up 0 bases; unmatched junction bases: 7. This CDR3 comprises 18 residues. Germline V gives CDR1 SGHVS, CDR2 FQNEAQ. In nucleotides, the CDR3 is TGTGCCAGCAGCTCCGGGACAGGGGGGGACGCGAACACCGGGGAGCTGTTTTTT. Protein product: CASSSGTGGDANTGELFF.

This chain joins TRBV10-1 and TRBJ2-3; 8 bases are a match to TRBD1. Germline V gene lookup returns CDR1 WNHNN and CDR2 SYGVQD (reference sequence). The CDR3 runs to 15 residues. Losses at the gene ends were 6 bases for V and 6 bases for J; bases not matched to a gene: 11. The DNA of the CDR3 is TGCGCCAGCAGCCCCGGACAGGGAAGAATGGATACGCAGTATTTT. It encodes CASSPGQGRMDTQYF.